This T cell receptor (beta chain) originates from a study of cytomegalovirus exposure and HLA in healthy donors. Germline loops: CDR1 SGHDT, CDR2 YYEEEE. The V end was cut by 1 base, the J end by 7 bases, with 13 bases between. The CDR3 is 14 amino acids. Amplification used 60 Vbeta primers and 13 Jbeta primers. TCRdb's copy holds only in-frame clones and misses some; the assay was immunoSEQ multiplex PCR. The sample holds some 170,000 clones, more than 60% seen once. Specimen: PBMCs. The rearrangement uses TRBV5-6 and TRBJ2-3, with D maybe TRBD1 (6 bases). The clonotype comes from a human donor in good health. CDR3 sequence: CASSLQLQGNTQYF. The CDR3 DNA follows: TGTGCCAGCAGCTTGCAACTCCAGGGGAATACGCAGTATTTT.